Listed here is a single T cell receptor beta chain. This CDR3 is 13 amino acids long. The germline CDR1 and CDR2 sequences are MNHEY and SMNVEV (reference sequence). The V and J ends lost 6 bases and 5 bases respectively, with 13 bases between them. The sample originates from a study of CD8 T cells in Susac syndrome. The authors reverse transcribed roughly 0.5 to 1 ug RNA with random hexamers. Each CDR3 protein gets one entry after TCRdb re-called the immunoSEQ multiplex PCR reads with MiXCR. The sample lists some 400,000 distinct CDR3 sequences, more than 70% occurring once. V gene TRBV27 combines with J gene TRBJ1-1; D gene uncertain. This clonotype was sampled from a human donor with multiple sclerosis. The specimen was CD8+ T cells from PBMCs. CDR3 DNA: TGTGCCAGCAGCCATAACTTGGGGACTGAAGCTTTCTTT. It is translated as CASSHNLGTEAFF.